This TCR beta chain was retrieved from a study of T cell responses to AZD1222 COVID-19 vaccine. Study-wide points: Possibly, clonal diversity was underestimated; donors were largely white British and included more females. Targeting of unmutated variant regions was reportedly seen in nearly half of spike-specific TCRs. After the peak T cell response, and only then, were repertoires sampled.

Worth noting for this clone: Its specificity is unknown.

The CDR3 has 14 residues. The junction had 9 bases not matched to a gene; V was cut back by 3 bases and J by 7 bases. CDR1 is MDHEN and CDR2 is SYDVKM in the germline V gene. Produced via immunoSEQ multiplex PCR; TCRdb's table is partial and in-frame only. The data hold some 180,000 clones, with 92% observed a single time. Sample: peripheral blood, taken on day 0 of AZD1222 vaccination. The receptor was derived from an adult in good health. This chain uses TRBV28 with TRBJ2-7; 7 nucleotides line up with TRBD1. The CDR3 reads CASSFGQGRGEQYF. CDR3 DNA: TGTGCCAGCAGTTTCGGGCAGGGCAGGGGGGAGCAGTACTTC.